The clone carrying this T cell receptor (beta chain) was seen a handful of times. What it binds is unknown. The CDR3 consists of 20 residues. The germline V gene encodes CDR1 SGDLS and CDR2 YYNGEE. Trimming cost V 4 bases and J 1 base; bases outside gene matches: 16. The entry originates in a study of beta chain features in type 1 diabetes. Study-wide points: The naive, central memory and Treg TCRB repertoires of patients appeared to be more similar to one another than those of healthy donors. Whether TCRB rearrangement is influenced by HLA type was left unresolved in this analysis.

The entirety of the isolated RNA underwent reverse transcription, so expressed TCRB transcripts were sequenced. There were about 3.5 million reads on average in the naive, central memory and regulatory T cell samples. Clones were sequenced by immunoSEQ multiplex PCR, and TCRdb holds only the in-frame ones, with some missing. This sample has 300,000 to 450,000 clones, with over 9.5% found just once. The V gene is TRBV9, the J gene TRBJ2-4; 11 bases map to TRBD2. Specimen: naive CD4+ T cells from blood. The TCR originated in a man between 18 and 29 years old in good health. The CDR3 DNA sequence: TGTGCCAGCAGCCCCCGCGGAGGTAGCGGGGGGGCCGGTGCCAAAAACATTCAGTACTTC. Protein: CASSPRGGSGGAGAKNIQYF.